The rows below give T cell receptor beta chains drawn from one sample of a study of graft-versus-host responses after intestinal transplantation. No antigen has been assigned to these receptors. Profiled with immunoSEQ multiplex PCR; TCRdb holds only in-frame clones, not every one. Altogether tens of thousands of clones are present, over 70% being singletons, with the ten largest covering 0.39%. This specimen consisted of unstimulated CD4+ T cells sorted from spleen or lymph node cells, obtained before transplant. The receptors were sampled from a human donor who was the organ donor for an intestinal transplant. CDR3s include the opening cysteine and the closing phenylalanine or tryptophan. The D gene is left open where the match is weak. The size of a clone is reported for some rows only, either as once, few or many, or as a class for expanded clones.

>.|.|TRBJ1-6|TRBV28
CASSLSQANSPLHF
TGTGCCAGCAGTTTATCTCAGGCTAATTCACCCCTCCACTTT
>TRBD2|.|TRBJ2-3|TRBV25-1
CASSEYQGLARTQYF
TGTGCCAGCAGTGAATATCAGGGACTAGCACGTACGCAGTATTTT
>TRBD1|.|TRBJ1-3|TRBV9
CASSVATGEISGNTIYF
TGTGCCAGCAGCGTAGCTACAGGGGAGATCTCTGGAAACACCATATATTTT
>TRBD1|.|TRBJ2-1|TRBV19
CASEYTGQGPNEQFF
TGTGCCAGCGAATACACGGGACAGGGCCCCAATGAGCAGTTCTTC
>.|.|TRBJ1-2|TRBV2
CASSGQVFDYGYTF
TGTGCCAGCAGTGGACAGGTTTTCGACTATGGCTACACCTTC
>.|.|TRBJ2-5|TRBV4-2
CASSPRGGETQYF
TGTGCCAGCAGCCCGAGGGGGGGCGAGACCCAGTACTTC
>.|.|TRBJ2-3|TRBV7-3
CASSLGTSTDTQYF
TGTGCCAGCAGCTTAGGGACTAGCACAGATACGCAGTATTTT
>.|.|TRBJ2-5|TRBV5-1
CASSYGLAGRETQYF
TGCGCCAGCAGCTACGGGCTAGCAGGTCGGGAGACCCAGTACTTC
>.|.|TRBJ2-1|TRBV7-2
CASSLSSEQFF
TGTGCCAGCAGCTTAAGTAGTGAGCAGTTCTTC
>.|.|TRBJ1-5|TRBV28
CASTIGWGQPQHF
TGTGCCAGCACTATTGGGTGGGGCCAGCCCCAGCATTTT
>TRBD1|.|TRBJ1-5|TRBV7-2
CASSLDRKTGGLNQPQHF
TGTGCCAGCAGCTTAGATCGCAAGACAGGGGGCTTAAATCAGCCCCAGCATTTT
>TRBD2|.|TRBJ2-1|TRBV7-9
CASSLLAGVGEQFF
TGTGCCAGCAGCTTACTAGCGGGGGTGGGTGAGCAGTTCTTC
>TRBD1|.|TRBJ1-1|TRBV5-1
CASSLEPTGEYTEAFF
TGCGCCAGCAGCTTGGAACCTACAGGGGAATACACTGAAGCTTTCTTT
>.|.|TRBJ2-2|TRBV7-3
CASSFGTSGELFF
TGTGCCAGCAGCTTCGGGACTTCCGGGGAGCTGTTTTTT
>TRBD1|.|TRBJ1-5|TRBV4-1
CASSQGIDRGRGQPQHF
TGCGCCAGCAGCCAAGGGATTGACAGGGGCAGGGGTCAGCCCCAGCATTTT
>.|.|TRBJ2-1|TRBV28
CASSPVFGEEFF
TGTGCCAGCAGCCCCGTTTTCGGGGAGGAGTTCTTC
>.|.|TRBJ1-6|TRBV11-2
CASSLGRASTPLHF
TGTGCCAGCAGCTTAGGGCGAGCGTCAACACCCCTCCACTTT
>.|few|TRBJ1-5|TRBV15
CATSRGAGRGQPQHF
TGTGCCACCAGCAGAGGGGCGGGGCGGGGGCAGCCCCAGCATTTT
>.|few|TRBJ1-1|TRBV23-1
CASSPEVRENTEAFF
TGCGCCAGCAGTCCCGAGGTCAGGGAAAACACTGAAGCTTTCTTT
>.|.|TRBJ1-1|TRBV15
CATSTGENTEAFF
TGTGCCACCAGCACAGGGGAAAACACTGAAGCTTTCTTT
>TRBD1|.|TRBJ2-2|TRBV19
CASSTRDRDYTGELFF
TGTGCCAGTAGTACCCGGGACAGGGACTACACCGGGGAGCTGTTTTTT
>TRBD1|.|TRBJ1-2|TRBV10-3
CAISPYLQGYGYTF
TGTGCCATCTCGCCCTACCTACAGGGGTATGGCTACACCTTC
>.|.|TRBJ1-4|TRBV7-8
CASSLGVNRVNEKLFF
TGTGCCAGCAGCTTAGGAGTTAACAGGGTTAATGAAAAACTGTTTTTT
>TRBD2|.|TRBJ2-3|TRBV29-1
CSVAGLAKDTQYF
TGCAGCGTCGCAGGACTAGCGAAAGATACGCAGTATTTT
>.|.|TRBJ2-2|TRBV7-2
CASTPLGVANTGELFF
TGTGCCAGCACCCCCCTAGGTGTTGCGAACACCGGGGAGCTGTTTTTT
>TRBD1|.|TRBJ1-2|TRBV4-3
CASSQAGDRDHYGYTF
TGCGCCAGCAGCCAGGCCGGGGACAGGGACCACTATGGCTACACCTTC
>.|.|TRBJ1-4|TRBV29-1
CSVGVQANEKLFF
TGCAGCGTTGGAGTTCAGGCTAATGAAAAACTGTTTTTT
>.|.|TRBJ2-1|TRBV19
CASPWGGRRYNEQFF
TGTGCCAGTCCCTGGGGGGGGCGAAGGTACAATGAGCAGTTCTTC
>.|.|TRBJ2-5|TRBV2
CASLGGGQETQYF
TGTGCCAGCTTAGGAGGAGGTCAGGAGACCCAGTACTTC
>.|.|TRBJ1-2|TRBV7-2
CASSSNAHRDGYTF
TGTGCCAGCAGCTCCAACGCTCACAGGGATGGCTACACCTTC
>TRBD1|.|TRBJ1-4|TRBV7-9
CASRAAHRGEFNEKLFF
TGTGCCAGCAGGGCGGCGCACAGGGGCGAATTTAATGAAAAACTGTTTTTT
>TRBD2|.|TRBJ2-5|TRBV28
CASSETSGGFRTQYF
TGTGCCAGCAGCGAAACTAGCGGGGGGTTCAGGACCCAGTACTTC
>.|.|TRBJ2-5|TRBV7-3
CASNGGTTQYF
TGTGCCAGCAACGGGGGAACGACCCAGTACTTC
>.|.|TRBJ1-2|TRBV5-6
CASSLAGRSYGYTF
TGTGCCAGCAGCTTGGCTGGGAGGAGCTATGGCTACACCTTC
>.|.|TRBJ1-1|TRBV18
CASSLASGGVNTEAFF
TGTGCCAGCTCACTCGCCTCAGGAGGGGTGAACACTGAAGCTTTCTTT
>TRBD1|.|TRBJ1-6|TRBV14
CASSSQGASPLHF
TGTGCCAGCAGCTCCCAGGGGGCTTCACCCCTCCACTTT
>.|once|TRBJ1-1|TRBV19
CASSILAGGWGNTEAFF
TGTGCCAGTAGTATCCTGGCAGGCGGGTGGGGGAACACTGAAGCTTTCTTT
>TRBD1|.|TRBJ2-5|TRBV5-1
CASSLVSGGGSQYF
TGCGCCAGCAGCTTGGTATCAGGGGGCGGTTCCCAGTACTTC
>.|.|TRBJ2-2|TRBV5-1
CASSSQGSGVSGELFF
TGCGCCAGCAGCTCACAGGGCTCTGGGGTCTCCGGGGAGCTGTTTTTT
>TRBD1|.|TRBJ1-2|TRBV7-2
CASSYYRGPSYGYTF
TGTGCCAGCAGCTACTACAGGGGGCCCTCCTATGGCTACACCTTC
>TRBD1|.|TRBJ1-5|TRBV18
CASSHVTGDSNQPQHF
TGTGCCAGCTCACACGTGACAGGGGATAGCAATCAGCCCCAGCATTTT
>.|.|TRBJ1-1|TRBV6-5
CATPRGGPLNTEAFF
TGTGCCACCCCCCGTGGGGGCCCCTTGAACACTGAAGCTTTCTTT
>TRBD1|once|TRBJ1-4|TRBV14
CASSHLPGQGDEKLFF
TGTGCCAGCAGCCATCTCCCGGGACAGGGGGATGAAAAACTGTTTTTT